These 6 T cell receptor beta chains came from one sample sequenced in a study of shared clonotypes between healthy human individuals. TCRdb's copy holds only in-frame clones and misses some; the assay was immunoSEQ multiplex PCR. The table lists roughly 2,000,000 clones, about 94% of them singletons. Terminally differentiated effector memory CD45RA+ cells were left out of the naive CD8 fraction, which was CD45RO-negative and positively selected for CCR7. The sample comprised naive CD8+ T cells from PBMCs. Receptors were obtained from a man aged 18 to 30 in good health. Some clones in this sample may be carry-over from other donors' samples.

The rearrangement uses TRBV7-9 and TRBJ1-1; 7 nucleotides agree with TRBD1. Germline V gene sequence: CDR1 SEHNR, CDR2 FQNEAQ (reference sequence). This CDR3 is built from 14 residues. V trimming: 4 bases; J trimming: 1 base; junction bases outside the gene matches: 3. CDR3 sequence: CASSSQGRNTEAFF. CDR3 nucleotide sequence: TGTGCCAGCAGCTCACAGGGGCGGAACACTGAAGCTTTCTTT.

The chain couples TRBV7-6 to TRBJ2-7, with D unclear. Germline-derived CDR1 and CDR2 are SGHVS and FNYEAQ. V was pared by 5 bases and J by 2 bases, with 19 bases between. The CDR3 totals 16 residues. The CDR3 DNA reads TGTGCCAGCAGCCAACGGCCGCCGACCGCGGCCTACGAGCAGTACTTC. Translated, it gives CASSQRPPTAAYEQYF.

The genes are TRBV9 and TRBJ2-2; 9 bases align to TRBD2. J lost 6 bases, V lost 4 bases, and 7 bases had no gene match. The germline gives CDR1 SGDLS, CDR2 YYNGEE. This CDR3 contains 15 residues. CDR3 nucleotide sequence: TGTGCCAGCAGCCCCTGGACTAGCGTCTCCGGGGAGCTGTTTTTT. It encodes CASSPWTSVSGELFF.

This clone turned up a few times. CDR3 sequence (DNA): TGTGCCAGCAGCTTGACAAGAGATGCCTACGAGCAGTACTTC. This codes for CASSLTRDAYEQYF. The J gene is TRBJ2-7, the V gene TRBV7-3; no firm D call. Trimming pared 3 bases from V and 2 bases from J, leaving 11 bases between. The CDR3 totals 14 residues. The germline V gene encodes CDR1 SGHTA and CDR2 FQGTGA.

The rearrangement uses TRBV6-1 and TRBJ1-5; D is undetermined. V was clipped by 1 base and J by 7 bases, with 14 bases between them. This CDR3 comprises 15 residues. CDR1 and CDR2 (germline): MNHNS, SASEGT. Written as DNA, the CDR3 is TGTGCCAGCAGTGAAGAGGTACTCTCGGGACAGCCCCAGCATTTT. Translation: CASSEEVLSGQPQHF.

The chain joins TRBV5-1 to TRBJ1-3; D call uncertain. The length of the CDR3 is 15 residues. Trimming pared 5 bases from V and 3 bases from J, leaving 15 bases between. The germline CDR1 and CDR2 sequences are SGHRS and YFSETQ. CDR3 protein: CASSPELSLGNTIYF. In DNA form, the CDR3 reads TGCGCCAGCAGTCCAGAGTTATCGCTTGGAAACACCATATATTTT. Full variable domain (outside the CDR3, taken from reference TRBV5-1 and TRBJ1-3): KAGVTQTPRYLIKTRGQQVTLSCSPISGHRSVSWYQQTPGQGLQFLFEYFSETQRNKGNFPGRFSGRQFSNSRSEMNVSTLELGDSALYLCASSPELSLGNTIYFGEGSWLTVV.